This TCR beta chain was captured in a study of T cell changes during pregnancy in multiple sclerosis. Assay used: immunoSEQ multiplex PCR; TCRdb lists only in-frame clones, some missing. The table has around 15,000 clones, roughly 93% seen once. Trimming at V came to 3 bases and at J to 5 bases, leaving 6 bases not matched to a gene. Germline CDR1 SGHDT, CDR2 YYEEEE. CDR3 size: 14 residues. The chain joins TRBV5-6 to TRBJ2-3; TRBD1 aligns across 7 bases. The TCR comes from a female donor in good health, enrolled as a control in a pregnancy study. The starting material was peripheral blood, obtained in the second trimester of pregnancy. CDR3 sequence reads: CASSSGTEVDTQYF. The CDR3 DNA reads TGTGCCAGCAGCTCCGGGACAGAGGTAGATACGCAGTATTTT.